The entry that follows covers one T cell receptor beta chain sequence. Naive CD8 cells lacked CD45RO, underwent positive selection for CCR7 and left out terminally differentiated effector memory CD45RA+ cells. At deep level, the assay was performed. Sorted-subset replicate PCRs used about 190 ng of genomic DNA. This amount corresponded to approximately 30,000 T cell genomes. The data were produced by immunoSEQ multiplex PCR, yet TCRdb's version contains in-frame clones alone and is incomplete. Here the sample spans around 1.9 million clones, about 93% being singletons. The CDR3 is 13 amino acids. CDR1 and CDR2 from the germline V gene are SGHVS and FNYEAQ. V lost 7 bases, J lost 1 base, and 7 bases lay in between. This specimen comes from a study of shared clonotypes between healthy human individuals.

V is TRBV7-6 and J is TRBJ2-2; D is unclear. The sequence came from a man between 18 and 35 years old in good health. Some clones in this sample may be carry-over from other donors' samples. Sequenced sample: naive CD8+ T cells from PBMCs. The CDR3 spells CASKSVNTGELFF. The CDR3 bases are TGTGCCAGCAAGTCCGTGAACACCGGGGAGCTGTTTTTT.